This TCR beta chain is from a study of graft-versus-host responses after intestinal transplantation (TCRdb year 2021). Context from the whole study: Multivisceral, liver-intestinal, or isolated intestinal transplants were received by the recipients. After intestinal transplantation, graft-versus-host and host-versus-graft alloreactive T cell clones in the graft, circulation and bone marrow were tracked using bulk TCR-beta CDR3 sequencing. Every recipient was given anti-thymocyte globulin induction, then maintenance tacrolimus and steroids for about three years. The cohort enrolled some 23 intestinal transplant recipients including one retransplant, and a few patients lacking pretransplant specimens were excluded. Alloreactive clones were identified by sequencing pre-transplant mixed lymphocyte reaction products and comparing these products with unstimulated pre-transplant donor and recipient T cells. A peak of at least 4% donor T cells among recipient peripheral blood mononuclear cells was the definition used for donor T cell macrochimerism. Rather than being sequenced by the commercial service, samples from a few later patients were sequenced in-house on an Illumina MiSeq and processed with MiXCR.

Broader findings and caveats from the paper: High GvH to HvG T cell clonal ratios were observed in the allografts of patients with donor T cell macrochimerism. The relatively low number and heterogeneity of intestinal transplant patients limited the conclusions. GvH clones were found in recipient bone marrow, and some of the GvH clones appeared earlier in ileal mucosa or blood, which is consistent with an intestinal mucosal origin. Early after transplant, peak levels of circulating GvH clones were associated with declines in HvG clones.

CDR1 MGHRA and CDR2 YSYEKL are derived from the germline V gene. The CDR3, from cysteine to phenylalanine, totals 16 residues. Only the CDR3 DNA is retained, 48 bases long and in frame from the first base. Trimming removed 0 bases from V and 3 bases from J; the gene matches leave 5 bases unexplained. The library relied on the immunoSEQ multiplex PCR assay. For most patients, genomic DNA was isolated with the Qiagen DNeasy Blood and Tissue Kit and shipped frozen to Adaptive Biotechnologies for TCR sequencing. For most patients, genomic DNA was subjected to high-throughput TCR-beta CDR3 sequencing by Adaptive Biotechnologies. Concerning the study's data processing: Adaptive's ImmunoSEQ software was the source of the TCR sequencing data for 15 to 20 patients, while three other patients were processed with MiXCR and VDJtools. CD4 versus CD8 sorting errors were corrected by removing sequences found in both subsets at a frequency ratio below 5:1. Because the origin of CDR3 nucleotide sequences shared between donor and recipient could not be assigned, those sequences were removed. To count as alloreactive, a clone needed at least 2-fold expansion over unstimulated cells and a minimum CFSE-low frequency of 0.002% (template counts) or 0.001% (read counts). Mappable clones were those detected in sequenced pre-transplant spleen, lymph node, or MLR CFSE-low populations of the donor or recipient. The cumulative frequency of alloreactive clones was calculated as a percentage of all sequences, weighted by copy number. Entries here come from immuneACCESS through TCRdb and include only in-frame sequences with V and J called. Some clones fail to appear in such tables; in the studies checked, an unresolved V gene covers under half of the shortfall, and the cause of the remainder is unknown. V and J calls and clone size are those listed in that table; D and trimming were worked out from the DNA. The sample contains approximately 89,000 clones, over 80% of them found a single time. Clones ranked in the top ten supply about 1.1% of the sample.

The sample's time point, from its label and the paper: cells obtained before transplantation from donor or recipient. CD3+CD4+ and CD3+CD8+ populations were FACS-sorted from unstimulated pre-transplant donor and recipient cells taken from spleen or lymph nodes. As concerns this clone: What this receptor recognizes is not known. No base-level quality is on record; no much larger clone is a single base apart.

The chain links TRBV4-1 with TRBJ2-3, with 8 bases in between that match TRBD2. This clonotype was sampled from a human donor who was the organ donor for an intestinal transplant. This specimen was unstimulated CD8+ T cells sorted from spleen or lymph node cells, taken before transplant. The nucleotide sequence is given as TGCGCCAGCAGCCAAGATCTGGCGGGAGGTACAGATACGCAGTATTTT. Its product reads: CASSQDLAGGTDTQYF.